A single sample gave rise to the 10 T cell receptor beta chains below, sequenced in a study of immune heterogeneity within non-small cell lung tumors. For each sample, template was roughly 640 ng of bulk tumor genomic DNA. Several spatially distant biopsies were obtained per primary tumor intraoperatively. Each patient presented with untreated, newly diagnosed non-small cell lung cancer and received curative surgery. Using 32 V and 13 J primers, multiplex PCR amplified TCR beta CDR3. TCRdb itself ran the multiplex PCR reads through MiXCR, one entry per CDR3 protein. The table includes 15,000 or so distinct CDR3 sequences, approximately 29% detected once. What was sequenced was lung tumor tissue. These receptors came from a woman aged 50 to 60 with non-small cell lung cancer.

The table lists this clonotype with many counts. The rearrangement links TRBV10-2 to TRBJ2-3; 14 nucleotides agree with TRBD2. The CDR3 runs 14 residues. The germline gives CDR1 WSHSY, CDR2 SAAADI. V lost 6 bases and J lost 4; bases outside the gene matches: 0. The DNA for the CDR3 is TGCGCCAGCAGGACTAGCGGGGGGGCAGATACGCAGTATTTT. Translation gives CASRTSGGADTQYF.

A remark on this clonotype: A much larger clone differs by one base, so this may be a read error. The chain uses TRBV10-3 and TRBJ1-1; 7 bases line up with TRBD1. Germline V gene lookup returns CDR1 ENHRY and CDR2 SYGVKD. The CDR3 totals 13 residues. The CDR3 protein is CATVQGPETESFF. The CDR3 coding sequence is TGTGCCACGGTACAGGGGCCGGAGACTGAATCTTTCTTT.

This clonotype is medium-sized (0.01 to 0.1%) by share. This chain uses TRBV2 with TRBJ1-2, with TRBD1 matching over 9 bases. Germline CDR1 is SNHLY and CDR2 is FYNNEI. V dropped 5 bases and J dropped 4; count of bases not matched to a gene: 5. The CDR3 length is 14 residues. This CDR3 reads CASSIQGAGYGYTF. CDR3 nucleotides: TGTGCCAGCAGTATACAGGGGGCCGGCTATGGCTACACCTTC.

This rearrangement joins TRBV19 to TRBJ2-2, with 7 bases identical to TRBD2. CDR1 and CDR2 (germline): LNHDA, SQIVND (reference sequence). The CDR3 extends over 16 amino acids. V lost 4 bases and J lost 1; bases outside the gene matches: 6. CDR3 coding DNA: TGTGCCAGTAGTAGGGGGAGGGCGGAGAACACCGGGGAGCTGTTTTTT. Amino acids: CASSRGRAENTGELFF.

As to this clonotype: A much larger clone differs by one base, so this may be a read error. V gene TRBV15 combines with J gene TRBJ2-3; 9 positions agree with TRBD2. The CDR3 is 16 residues long. The germline V gene encodes CDR1 LNHNV and CDR2 YYDKDF (reference sequence). CDR3 bases: TGTGTCACCAGCAGGGCAGCGGGGGGCCCGCCAGATACGCAGTATTTT. Protein product: CVTSRAAGGPPDTQYF.

A word on this clonotype: With a much larger clone just one base away, this may be a read error. The V and J genes are TRBV27 and TRBJ2-1; TRBD2 aligns across 14 bases. J was trimmed by 2 bases and V by 7 bases; bases with no gene match: 10. Per germline, CDR1 MNHEY and CDR2 SMNVEV (reference sequence). This CDR3 spans 18 amino acids. The CDR3 loop is CASIFTGTSGGTYNEQFF. The CDR3 DNA reads TGTGCCAGCATTTTCACCGGGACTAGCGGGGGAACCTACAATGAGCAGTTCTTC.

The chain recombines TRBV28 with TRBJ2-3; no reliable D call. Per the germline V gene, CDR1 is MDHEN and CDR2 is SYDVKM. The CDR3 length is 12 residues. Trimming left V 5 bases short and J 6 bases short, with 9 bases between. The CDR3 DNA reads as TGTGCCAGCAGTCAGCCGGGTGATACGCAGTATTTT. Amino acid sequence: CASSQPGDTQYF.

Only a few counts were recorded for this clonotype. Being one base from a much bigger clone, this may be a read error. The J gene is TRBJ2-7, the V gene TRBV7-2; TRBD1 matches at 7 bases. The germline V gene has CDR1 SGHTA and CDR2 FQGNSA. There are 12 residues in the CDR3. This CDR3 reads CANSLDRVEQYF. The CDR3 region has the DNA TGTGCCAACAGCCTTGACAGGGTCGAGCAGTACTTC.

This clonotype turned up a few times. The rearrangement links TRBV5-6 to TRBJ1-3; D ambiguous. The CDR3 spans 19 residues. Trimming left V 1 base short and J 8 bases short, with 28 bases between. In germline, CDR1 is SGHDT, CDR2 YYEEEE. The CDR3 protein is CASSLMVGVGSGLGDTIYF. CDR3 DNA: TGTGCCAGCAGCTTGATGGTCGGCGTTGGCTCGGGTCTGGGAGACACCATATATTTT.

The V and J genes are TRBV27 and TRBJ2-7; D may be TRBD2 (6 bases). CDR3 length equals 13 residues. V was pared by 3 bases and J by 5 bases, with 11 bases between. Germline loops: CDR1 MNHEY, CDR2 SMNVEV (reference sequence). The CDR3 sequence: CASSFSGGNEQYF. CDR3 in DNA: TGTGCCAGCAGTTTCTCCGGCGGGAACGAGCAGTACTTC.